Listed below are T cell receptor beta chains from one sample, sequenced in a study of OX40 agonist ivuxolimab in advanced cancers. Using immunoSEQ multiplex PCR, the repertoire was profiled, and TCRdb retains in-frame clones only, with some absent. The top ten clones hold about 8% of a sample with around 38,000 clones, 65% to 90% of them seen once. Source: CD4+ or CD8+ T cells sorted from blood, taken in a trial of the OX40 agonist ivuxolimab. These receptors came from an adult with an advanced solid tumor such as melanoma, head and neck, liver or kidney cancer. The CDR3 runs from the conserved cysteine through the conserved F or W.

V gene: TRBV13
J gene: TRBJ1-5
CDR3 protein: CASSQGQGGQPQHF

V gene: TRBV19
J gene: TRBJ1-2
CDR3 protein: CASSPARAGATGYTF

V gene: TRBV19
J gene: TRBJ2-3
CDR3 protein: CASSIPGRGTDTQYF

V gene: TRBV4-3
J gene: TRBJ2-7
CDR3 protein: CASSQRGVAGTYEQYF

V gene: TRBV7-8
J gene: TRBJ2-5
CDR3 protein: CASSLPGSGRATETQYF

V gene: TRBV6-1
J gene: TRBJ2-7
CDR3 protein: CASSDEWTSGRTEQYF

V gene: TRBV5-4
J gene: TRBJ2-2
CDR3 protein: CASSLDRLEAGELFF

V gene: TRBV5-1
J gene: TRBJ1-1
CDR3 protein: CASSLGDFWMPGTEAFF

V gene: TRBV2
J gene: TRBJ1-5
CDR3 protein: CASKLQGVSNQPQHF

V gene: TRBV6-5
J gene: TRBJ2-7
CDR3 protein: CASRAASASYEQYF

V gene: TRBV28
J gene: TRBJ2-5
CDR3 protein: CASSLVFAGDETQYF

V gene: TRBV5-1
J gene: TRBJ1-2
CDR3 protein: CASSVTGVTGYTF

V gene: TRBV6-1
J gene: TRBJ1-3
CDR3 protein: CASHSSGNTIYF

V gene: TRBV30
J gene: TRBJ2-3
CDR3 protein: CAWKGQESTDTQYF

V gene: TRBV15
J gene: TRBJ2-1
CDR3 protein: CATSRYGGEQFF

V gene: TRBV6-6
J gene: TRBJ2-1
CDR3 protein: CASRPGGVEQFF

V gene: TRBV5-4
J gene: TRBJ2-5
CDR3 protein: CASSPRAPRSQETQYF

V gene: TRBV6-5
J gene: TRBJ1-1
CDR3 protein: CASSYGQNTEAFF

V gene: TRBV7-2
J gene: TRBJ2-3
CDR3 protein: CASSFSETDTQYF

V gene: TRBV6-1
J gene: TRBJ2-3
CDR3 protein: CASSAGPGLQNTDTQYF

V gene: TRBV6-5
J gene: TRBJ2-1
CDR3 protein: CASSSAGGRYNEQFF

V gene: TRBV5-6
J gene: TRBJ2-3
CDR3 protein: CASSKGLADTDTQYF

V gene: TRBV6-5
J gene: TRBJ2-5
CDR3 protein: CASSYSLTIQETQYF

V gene: TRBV9
J gene: TRBJ1-2
CDR3 protein: CASSPGTSSYGYTF

V gene: TRBV5-1
J gene: TRBJ1-5
CDR3 protein: CASSLGGAGNQPQHF

V gene: TRBV5-6
J gene: TRBJ1-6
CDR3 protein: CASIVQGMNSPLHF

V gene: TRBV7-2
J gene: TRBJ2-1
CDR3 protein: CASSLQGLNEQFF

V gene: TRBV30
J gene: TRBJ1-2
CDR3 protein: CAWSPGGVYGYTF

V gene: TRBV4-1
J gene: TRBJ2-7
CDR3 protein: CAVGTGYEQYF

V gene: TRBV19
J gene: NA
CDR3 protein: CASSTSGTTYEQYF

V gene: TRBV30
J gene: TRBJ2-2
CDR3 protein: CAWMVGGTGELFF

V gene: TRBV19
J gene: TRBJ2-1
CDR3 protein: CASSSRPGQGYLNEQFF

V gene: TRBV6-5
J gene: TRBJ1-4
CDR3 protein: CASSLRRINEKLFF

V gene: TRBV19
J gene: TRBJ2-3
CDR3 protein: CASSISDTQYF

V gene: TRBV2
J gene: TRBJ2-1
CDR3 protein: CASSGEWSYNEQFF

V gene: TRBV19
J gene: TRBJ1-1
CDR3 protein: CASTLTGLNTEAFF

V gene: TRBV28
J gene: TRBJ1-1
CDR3 protein: CASSFGGWGTEAFF

V gene: TRBV28
J gene: TRBJ2-2
CDR3 protein: CASRTRGFTGELFF

V gene: TRBV7-8
J gene: TRBJ2-2
CDR3 protein: CASPGAGELFF

V gene: TRBV25-1
J gene: TRBJ2-4
CDR3 protein: CASSISGDIQYF

V gene: TRBV5-5
J gene: TRBJ1-5
CDR3 protein: CASSMDSSNQPQHF

V gene: TRBV5-1
J gene: TRBJ2-7
CDR3 protein: CASRLGSGRTDEQYF

V gene: TRBV9
J gene: TRBJ1-1
CDR3 protein: CASYPGADNTEAFF

V gene: TRBV5-6
J gene: TRBJ2-7
CDR3 protein: CASSPRQAYEQYF

V gene: TRBV29-1
J gene: TRBJ2-1
CDR3 protein: CSGGAAGGYYNEQFF

V gene: TRBV6-5
J gene: TRBJ2-1
CDR3 protein: CASSRDSYYNEQFF

V gene: TRBV5-4
J gene: TRBJ1-1
CDR3 protein: CASSFDRGSAEAFF

V gene: TRBV6-1
J gene: TRBJ2-1
CDR3 protein: CASSALAGVPNEQFF

V gene: TRBV7-9
J gene: TRBJ1-2
CDR3 protein: CASSLLRGNYGYTF

V gene: TRBV6-6
J gene: TRBJ1-1
CDR3 protein: CASSYGLSVDTEAFF

V gene: TRBV6-5
J gene: TRBJ2-1
CDR3 protein: CASSRTGYNEQFF

V gene: TRBV19
J gene: TRBJ1-4
CDR3 protein: CACSGTNNEKLFF

V gene: TRBV5-1
J gene: TRBJ2-5
CDR3 protein: CASSPARTNQETQYF

V gene: TRBV5-1
J gene: TRBJ1-2
CDR3 protein: CASSIGQGNSGYGYTF